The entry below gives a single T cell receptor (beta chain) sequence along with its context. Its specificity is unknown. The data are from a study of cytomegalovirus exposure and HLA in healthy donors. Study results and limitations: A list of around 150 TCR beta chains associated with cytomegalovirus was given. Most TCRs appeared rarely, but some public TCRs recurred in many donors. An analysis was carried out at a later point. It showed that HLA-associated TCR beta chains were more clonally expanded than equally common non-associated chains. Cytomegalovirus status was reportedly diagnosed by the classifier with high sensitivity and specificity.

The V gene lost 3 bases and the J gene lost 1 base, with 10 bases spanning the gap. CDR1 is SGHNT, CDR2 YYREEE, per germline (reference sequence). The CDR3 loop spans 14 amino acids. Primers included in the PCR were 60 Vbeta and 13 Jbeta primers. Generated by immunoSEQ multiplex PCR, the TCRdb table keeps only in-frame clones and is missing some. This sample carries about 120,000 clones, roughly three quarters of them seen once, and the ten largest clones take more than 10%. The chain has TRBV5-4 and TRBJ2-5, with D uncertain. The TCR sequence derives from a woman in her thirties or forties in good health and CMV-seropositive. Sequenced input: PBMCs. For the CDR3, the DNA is TGTGCCAGCAGCTCCGACACCACCCAAGAGACCCAGTACTTC. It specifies CASSSDTTQETQYF.